A single TCR beta chain is shown here with its context. Its antigen is unidentified. This sample is drawn from a study of graft-versus-host responses after intestinal transplantation. Study at large: Each of the recipients got a multivisceral, liver-intestinal, or isolated intestinal transplant. Study conclusions and caveats: High graft-versus-host to host-versus-graft T cell clonal ratios marked allografts of patients with graft-donor macrochimerism. Recipient marrow showed GvH clones, some seen first in ileum or blood.

This CDR3 has 12 amino acids. Germline assignment: CDR1 MRHNA and CDR2 SNTAGT. Losses at the gene ends were 10 bases for V and 8 bases for J; bases not matched to a gene: 9. Method: immunoSEQ multiplex PCR; TCRdb's copy keeps in-frame clones and lacks some. The sample holds tens of thousands of clones, approximately 94% seen once. The source of this sequence is a human donor who received an intestinal transplant. Source: unstimulated CD8+ T cells sorted from spleen or lymph node cells, taken before intestinal transplant. The chain combines TRBV6-4 with TRBJ1-2; 8 nucleotides match TRBD1. The CDR3 reads CATSRGRSGYTF. The DNA for the CDR3 is TGTGCCACCTCCAGGGGGCGCTCAGGCTACACCTTC.